What follows is one T cell receptor beta chain and its context. Its binding antigen is unknown. Base qualities are not recorded, but no much larger clone differs from it by a single base. A cohort of about 27 patients with locally advanced or metastatic urothelial carcinoma, treated at Memorial Sloan Kettering on a trial protocol, was included. Peripheral blood mononuclear cells were collected pretreatment and during treatment, with between 1 and 8 total time points per patient. The Qiagen DNeasy Blood extraction kit was used to purify genomic DNA from total PBMCs and tumor samples. Collected pretreatment and during treatment, PBMCs were isolated and stored as previously described. This sample was taken from a study of PD-L1 blockade in urothelial cancer (dated by TCRdb to the late 2010s). Turning to the overall study: Therapy was started around 2014 for all patients, and atezolizumab 1,200 mg was administered intravenously every 3 weeks. About 90% of the 29 patients were males with bladder-origin urothelial cancer, and about 65% of the roughly 30 reported a prior smoking history. An ECOG performance status of 0 or 1 was recorded for the patients, and 0 to 3 prior chemotherapy regimens had been received by the patients. Blood samples were analyzed at two time points: 3 weeks after treatment start (second dose) and 6 weeks after treatment start. Blood samples gave a median of around 140,000 T cells and 80,000 to 95,000 unique TCRs, with a median clonality of around 0.074. The study, an exploratory multi-omic analysis, examined somatic, immune and clinical correlates of response to PD-L1 blockade with atezolizumab in urothelial cancer. Pretreatment tumor samples, along with matched peripheral blood serially collected before and after atezolizumab treatment, were subjected to TCR sequencing. Progression-free survival longer than 6 months counted as durable clinical benefit, and TCR features were additionally tested against both progression-free and overall survival. In the same patients, whole exome sequencing and RNA sequencing of pretreatment tumors were performed in addition to TCR sequencing. Eight or nine patients reached durable clinical benefit, while about 20 patients did not. Pretreatment blood TCR-seq was available for 30 or so patients, at least one posttreatment blood collection was obtained for some 25 patients, and tumor TCR-seq was available for some 25 patients. What the work shows at the level of the full study, not this receptor alone: Improved progression-free and overall survival was associated with having pretreatment peripheral blood TCR clonality below the median. Because the sample size was small (n of about 29) and many of the analyses were exploratory, the results are meant to be hypothesis-generating. At 3 weeks after the start of treatment, tumor-associated TCR clones in peripheral blood had expanded more in patients with durable benefit (n of about 21, p = 0.022).

Each PCR received spiked-in synthetic TCR analog templates so that absolute template abundance could be estimated from read counts. The immunoSEQ assay used bias-controlled V and J gene primers to amplify TCRbeta CDR3 regions from genomic DNA. Sequencing of rearranged TCRbeta segments was done at approximately 20X coverage. On the authors' methods: Clustering was used to correct sequencing errors, and CDR3s were annotated against IMGT so that V, D and J genes could be assigned. Out-of-frame and stop-codon sequences were excluded, and only productive TCRbeta rearrangements were used in downstream analyses. Clonality was calculated as one minus the Shannon entropy normalized by the log of the number of unique productive sequences. Clones differing between time points or between blood and tumor were identified using Fisher's exact test with Benjamini-Hochberg correction, with an adjusted p below 0.01 applied as the threshold. Not all clones reach the TCRdb copy of this immuneACCESS table, which keeps in-frame sequences only. Checked studies attribute under half of the gap to unresolved V genes and leave the rest unexplained. Clone size and V and J calls were adopted from that table, with D and trimming inferred from the DNA. Across this sample there are about 71,000 clones, with roughly 91% seen only once. The top ten clones comprise approximately 3.5% of the sample.

The junction shows trimming of 0 bases on V and 2 bases on J, plus 10 bases between the germline ends. Based on the germline V gene (reference sequence), the CDR1 and CDR2 sequences are SGHKS and YYEKEE. The CDR3 runs 15 residues from the cysteine to the phenylalanine. Here the CDR3 DNA is all that survives: 45 bases in frame from base 1. Source: PBMCs, taken around atezolizumab (anti-PD-L1) treatment. This clonotype was obtained from a man between 60 and 75 years old with urothelial cancer. The V gene is TRBV5-5 and the J gene is TRBJ2-3, and perhaps TRBD2 as D gene, on 6 matching bases. The sequenced DNA is TGTGCCAGCAGCTTGGCAGCGGGTAACACAGATACGCAGTATTTT. It specifies CASSLAAGNTDTQYF.